The 15 T cell receptor beta chains listed next were all sequenced from one sample in a study of cytomegalovirus exposure and HLA in healthy donors. The study ran its PCR with 60 Vbeta and 13 Jbeta primers. Some clones are missing from TCRdb's copy, which holds only in-frame ones; the method was immunoSEQ multiplex PCR. The data show under 120,000 clones, and the top ten clones hold around 0.59%. The sequenced sample consisted of PBMCs. All receptors come from a man aged 50 to 60 in good health and CMV-seronegative.

The genes are TRBV19 and TRBJ2-7; 10 bases line up with TRBD1. This CDR3 comprises 15 residues. J lost 1 base, V lost 4 bases, and 4 bases had no gene match. Germline CDR1 is LNHDA and CDR2 is SQIVND (reference sequence). CDR3: CASSTTGGESYEQYF. The CDR3 bases are TGTGCCAGTAGTACGACAGGGGGCGAATCCTACGAGCAGTACTTC.

The J gene is TRBJ2-2, the V gene TRBV11-3; a weak D match, TRBD2 (5 bases). The V end was cut by 1 base, the J end by 0 bases, with 9 bases between. The CDR3 has 16 amino acids. In germline, CDR1 is SGHNT, CDR2 YENEEA. The CDR3 reads CASSLASFSNTGELFF. As DNA, the CDR3 is TGTGCCAGCAGCTTAGCTAGCTTCTCGAACACCGGGGAGCTGTTTTTT.

This chain links TRBV4-3 with TRBJ1-2; 7 bases fit TRBD1. CDR3 length equals 15 residues. With 4 bases clipped from V and 6 bases from J, the junction kept 11 bases outside the gene matches. Germline lookup yields CDR1 LGHNA and CDR2 YSLEER. CDR3 residues: CASSRDGQAADGYTF. As DNA, the CDR3 is TGCGCCAGCAGCCGGGACGGACAGGCCGCCGATGGCTACACCTTC.

The gene calls are TRBV4-3 and TRBJ2-1; TRBD1 is a possible D gene (6 bases). Trimming shortened V by 4 bases and J by 0 bases, and 13 bases separated the two germline ends. CDR1 and CDR2 (germline): LGHNA, YSLEER. The CDR3 totals 16 residues. CDR3 DNA: TGCGCCAGCAGCCCCCGGGACACCGACTCCTACAATGAGCAGTTCTTC. Translating gives CASSPRDTDSYNEQFF.

The CDR3 DNA follows: TGTGCCAGCAGTCCAAGTGGGCTGTACTATGGCTACACCTTC. It specifies CASSPSGLYYGYTF. The chain employs TRBV27 and TRBJ1-2; D remains unclear. Trimming took off 5 bases at V and 3 bases at J, with 13 bases between the two ends. The germline V gene encodes CDR1 MNHEY and CDR2 SMNVEV (reference sequence). This CDR3 comprises 14 residues.

The chain is built from TRBV19 and TRBJ2-1; TRBD2 agrees at 11 bases. Losses at the gene ends were 5 bases for V and 1 base for J; bases not matched to a gene: 19. This CDR3 contains 21 residues. Germline loops: CDR1 LNHDA, CDR2 SQIVND (reference sequence). CDR3 coding DNA: TGTGCCAGTAGTCCTGATAAAGGCAGGACCACTAGCGGGAGTTCCTACAATGAGCAGTTCTTC. It is translated as CASSPDKGRTTSGSSYNEQFF.

On this clone itself: This sample includes further DNA sequences coding for the same CDR3. The chain joins TRBV19 to TRBJ1-1; a weak D match, TRBD1 (5 bases). The V gene's germline CDR1 is LNHDA and CDR2 SQIVND (reference sequence). The CDR3 runs 14 residues. The germline V and J ends were trimmed by 2 bases and 3 bases, with 10 bases remaining between them. The DNA for the CDR3 is TGTGCCAGTAGTATAAGGGGAAGGGACACTGAAGCTTTCTTT. Residues: CASSIRGRDTEAFF.

This chain links TRBV6-1 with TRBJ1-5, with D possibly matching TRBD1 (5 bases). Per the germline V gene, CDR1 is MNHNS and CDR2 is SASEGT. This CDR3 is 14 amino acids long. Between the trimmed V and J ends, which lost 2 bases and 6 bases, there was a span of 11 bases. The CDR3 nucleotides read TGTGCCAGCAGTGAACAGGGTAGCTCTCAGCCCCAGCATTTT. Translated: CASSEQGSSQPQHF.

The chain employs TRBV10-3 and TRBJ1-5; D not certain. This CDR3 has 15 amino acids. The germline gives CDR1 ENHRY, CDR2 SYGVKD. Trimming left V 4 bases short and J 5 bases short, with 15 bases between. The CDR3 loop is CAISGTHRQDQPQHF. The CDR3, as DNA: TGTGCCATCAGTGGAACACACCGTCAGGATCAGCCCCAGCATTTT.

J is TRBJ2-3 and V is TRBV6-5; 9 positions agree with TRBD2. This CDR3 comprises 14 residues. The junction had 11 bases not matched to a gene; V was cut back by 10 bases and J by 6 bases. Germline CDR1 and CDR2: MNHEY and SVGAGI. CDR3 in amino acids: CATSWGLAQDTQYF. The CDR3 DNA follows: TGTGCCACCTCTTGGGGACTAGCCCAGGATACGCAGTATTTT.

The gene calls are TRBV19 and TRBJ1-1; D perhaps matches TRBD1 (5 bases). CDR1 and CDR2 (germline): LNHDA, SQIVND (reference sequence). The V end was cut by 2 bases, the J end by 3 bases, with 10 bases between. This CDR3 region has 14 residues. The CDR3, as DNA: TGTGCCAGTAGTATAATTTCGGGGGACACTGAAGCTTTCTTT. It specifies CASSIISGDTEAFF.

The chain recombines TRBV18 with TRBJ1-1; a possible D gene is TRBD1 (5 bases). Germline V gene lookup returns CDR1 KGHSH and CDR2 LQKENI. The V and J ends lost 6 bases and 4 bases respectively, with 12 bases between them. CDR3 length equals 13 residues. CDR3 protein: CASSQTRATEAFF. In DNA, the CDR3 is TGTGCCAGCTCTCAGACCAGGGCCACTGAAGCTTTCTTT.

The V gene is TRBV19, the J gene TRBJ1-5; D unclear. Between the trimmed V and J ends, which lost 5 bases and 0 bases, there was a span of 14 bases. The CDR3 spans 16 residues. The germline gives CDR1 LNHDA, CDR2 SQIVND (reference sequence). The CDR3 nucleotides are TGTGCCAGTAGTCTTGCGCAGGCATATAGCAATCAGCCCCAGCATTTT. It translates to CASSLAQAYSNQPQHF.

The chain carries TRBV7-6 and TRBJ2-1; no clear D gene. The germline CDR1 and CDR2 sequences are SGHVS and FNYEAQ. Trimming cost V 3 bases and J 5 bases, with 20 bases left between them. The CDR3 totals 17 residues. CDR3 DNA: TGTGCCAGCAGCTTCCCCGGTGAGGTAGGCGAGGACAATGAGCAGTTCTTC. It specifies CASSFPGEVGEDNEQFF.

The chain is built from TRBV7-2 and TRBJ1-2, with 7 bases matching TRBD1. The CDR3 runs to 13 residues. V shed 5 bases, J shed 8 bases, and the junction held 8 bases outside the gene matches. Germline-derived CDR1 and CDR2 are SGHTA and FQGNSA. CDR3 in amino acids: CASSRGQIGGYTF. The CDR3 region has the DNA TGTGCCAGCAGCAGGGGACAGATTGGGGGCTACACCTTC.